This passage covers 18 T cell receptor beta chains from one sample sequenced in a study of blood T cell repertoires in COVID-19. The method was immunoSEQ multiplex PCR; TCRdb's version includes in-frame clones alone and lacks a portion of them. Of 250,000 or so clones listed, 90% are singletons. What was sequenced was peripheral blood. Every receptor here comes from a woman aged 55 to 70 with COVID-19, enrolled during active disease.

This clone was detected a few times. The chain uses TRBV6-2 or TRBV6-3 and TRBJ2-4; 7 bases are a match to TRBD1. This CDR3 has 17 amino acids. The germline gives CDR1 MNHEY, CDR2 SVGEGT. The V gene end was trimmed by 7 bases and the J gene end by 2 bases; junction bases not matched to a gene: 14. The CDR3 coding sequence is TGTGCCAGCACCCCTATTTGGGGACAGAGGTCCAAAAACATTCAGTACTTC. This translates into CASTPIWGQRSKNIQYF.

V gene TRBV5-1 combines with J gene TRBJ1-1, with TRBD1 as a possible D gene (5 bases). CDR1 and CDR2 (germline): SGHRS, YFSETQ. This CDR3 comprises 16 residues. The V and J ends lost 0 bases and 2 bases respectively, with 14 bases between them. The CDR3 here is CASSLDTTTGNTEAFF. For the CDR3, the DNA is TGCGCCAGCAGCTTGGACACTACAACAGGAAACACTGAAGCTTTCTTT. The variable domain in full, completed from reference TRBV5-1 and TRBJ1-1, reads KAGVTQTPRYLIKTRGQQVTLSCSPISGHRSVSWYQQTPGQGLQFLFEYFSETQRNKGNFPGRFSGRQFSNSRSEMNVSTLELGDSALYLCASSLDTTTGNTEAFFGQGTRLTVV.

This chain connects TRBV4-3 to TRBJ1-3, with 9 bases fitting TRBD1. CDR1 LGHNA and CDR2 YSLEER come from the germline V gene. The CDR3 totals 16 residues. V lost 4 bases to trimming and J lost 0 bases; unmatched junction nucleotides: 4. CDR3 in amino acids: CASSRGTGNSGNTIYF. The CDR3 DNA reads as TGCGCCAGCAGCCGGGGGACAGGGAACTCTGGAAACACCATATATTTT.

This clone has more than one count but fewer than ten. V and J are TRBV7-2 and TRBJ1-1, with 11 nucleotides matching TRBD1. From germline, CDR1 is SGHTA and CDR2 FQGNSA. The CDR3 length is 18 residues. Losses at the gene ends were 1 base for V and 6 bases for J; bases not matched to a gene: 13. CDR3: CASSLVGTGGIISAEAFF. CDR3 sequence (DNA): TGTGCCAGCAGCTTAGTAGGGACAGGGGGTATTATTTCGGCTGAAGCTTTCTTT. Drawing the rest from reference TRBV7-2 and TRBJ1-1, the complete variable domain is GAGVSQSPSNKVTEKGKDVELRCDPISGHTALYWYRQSLGQGLEFLIYFQGNSAPDKSGLPSDRFSAERTGGSVSTLTIQRTQQEDSAVYLCASSLVGTGGIISAEAFFGQGTRLTVV.

The chain combines TRBV30 with TRBJ2-1; tentative D call: TRBD1 (6 bases). The V end lost 1 base, the J end lost 4 bases, and 8 bases lay between the germline ends. This CDR3 spans 13 amino acids. Germline lookup yields CDR1 GTSNPN and CDR2 SVGIG (reference sequence). CDR3 residues: CAWSGDIYNEQFF. The CDR3 nucleotides are TGTGCCTGGAGTGGGGACATATACAATGAGCAGTTCTTC.

The chain uses TRBV21-1 and TRBJ2-5; the table calls TRBD1, which could not be checked here. TRBV21-1 is a recognized pseudogene. The CDR3 sequence is 14 residues long. The CDR3 DNA reads TGTGCCAGCAGCCAGACAGGGGGTCAGGAGACCCAGTACTTC. Its translation is CASSQTGGQETQYF.

V gene TRBV3-1 (or the pseudogene TRBV3-2) combines with J gene TRBJ1-2; weak D call: TRBD1 (6 bases). Per germline, CDR1 LGHDT and CDR2 YNNKEL (reference sequence). This CDR3 contains 16 residues. Deletions cut 4 bases from V and 0 bases from J, with 15 bases between. In nucleotides, the CDR3 is TGTGCCAGCAGCCCGCGAGCGACAGGAGCTAACTATGGCTACACCTTC. As protein: CASSPRATGANYGYTF.

This clone occurred a few times. This chain links TRBV14 with TRBJ1-1; tentative D call: TRBD1 (5 bases). The germline CDR1 and CDR2 sequences are SGHDN and FVKESK. The germline V and J ends were trimmed by 0 bases and 3 bases, with 14 bases remaining between them. This CDR3 has 16 residues. The CDR3 DNA sequence: TGTGCCAGCAGCCAAGACGGGCCTGGGGCAGACACTGAAGCTTTCTTT. Translated, it gives CASSQDGPGADTEAFF. Together with reference TRBV14 and TRBJ1-1, the CDR3 gives the full variable domain: EAGVTQFPSHSVIEKGQTVTLRCDPISGHDNLYWYRRVMGKEIKFLLHFVKESKQDESGMPNNRFLAERTGGTYSTLKVQPAELEDSGVYFCASSQDGPGADTEAFFGQGTRLTVV.

CDR3 sequence reads: CASSFGQGNTEAFF. CDR3 nucleotide sequence: TGTGCCAGCAGTTTCGGACAGGGGAACACTGAAGCTTTCTTT. The chain links TRBV6-6 to TRBJ1-1; 8 bases are a match to TRBD1. CDR3 length: 14 residues. V was clipped by 4 bases and J by 1 base; unmatched bases: 2. Germline V gene data show CDR1 as MNHNY and CDR2 as SVGAGI (reference sequence).

As regards this clone: The junction and the germline gene differ at one end; a read error may be behind it. This chain uses TRBV12-3 or TRBV12-4 with TRBJ1-2, with D perhaps matching TRBD1 (6 bases). This CDR3 contains 11 residues. CDR3 nucleotide sequence: TGTGCCAGCAGCATCGGGTGGACAGCCCTCTTC. Amino acids: CASSIGWTALF.

The chain carries TRBV5-4 and TRBJ2-3; 13 bases agree with TRBD2. The J segment lost 5 bases and the V segment lost 4 bases, leaving 10 bases of the junction unmatched. Germline assignment: CDR1 SGHNT and CDR2 YYREEE (reference sequence). The length of the CDR3 is 17 residues. The CDR3 DNA sequence: TGTGCCAGCAGCAAGACTAGCGGGGGGTCTATTAAAGATACGCAGTATTTT. Encoded protein: CASSKTSGGSIKDTQYF.

The chain uses TRBV14 and TRBJ2-3; possibly TRBD2 for D (6 bases). Germline V lookup: CDR1 SGHDN, CDR2 FVKESK. The length of the CDR3 is 16 residues. V lost 4 bases, J lost 6 bases, and 20 bases lay in between. This CDR3 is CASSLRLVYNRDTQYF. The CDR3 DNA is TGTGCCAGCAGCCTTCGACTAGTTTACAACAGGGATACGCAGTATTTT.

J is TRBJ1-1 and V is TRBV18, with 7 bases lining up with TRBD1. Looked up from germline, CDR1 is KGHSH and CDR2 is LQKENI. Germline trimming cut 2 bases from V and 1 base from J; bases unmatched to any gene: 7. This CDR3 spans 16 amino acids. The CDR3 coding sequence is TGTGCCAGCTCACCAATTTCGACAGGGTGGAACACTGAAGCTTTCTTT. Translating it yields CASSPISTGWNTEAFF.

The V gene is TRBV7-9, the J gene TRBJ1-5, with D possibly TRBD1 on 6 matching bases. The ends were cut back, 6 bases at V and 0 bases at J, with 12 bases in the middle. CDR1 and CDR2 (germline): SEHNR, FQNEAQ (reference sequence). The CDR3 has 15 amino acids. The CDR3 protein is CASSKSGASNQPQHF. DNA of the CDR3: TGTGCCAGCAGTAAGTCAGGGGCTAGCAATCAGCCCCAGCATTTT.

The V call is TRBV19, the J call TRBJ2-3, with 9 bases identical to TRBD2. The CDR3 consists of 17 residues. In germline, CDR1 is LNHDA, CDR2 SQIVND (reference sequence). J lost 6 bases, V lost 6 bases, and 16 bases had no gene match. CDR3 sequence (DNA): TGTGCCAGTAGCCCAATCCCCCTAGCGGGGCCATTGGATACGCAGTATTTT. Protein sequence: CASSPIPLAGPLDTQYF.

This chain uses TRBV5-1 with TRBJ2-2; 12 bases line up with TRBD2. After removal of 2 bases from V and 7 bases from J, the junction contained 18 bases not matched to a gene. Germline loops: CDR1 SGHRS, CDR2 YFSETQ. The CDR3 has 20 residues. This chain's CDR3 is CASSFEPLPSSGGAIGELFF. CDR3 in DNA: TGCGCCAGCAGCTTCGAACCGCTCCCTTCTAGCGGGGGGGCGATCGGGGAGCTGTTTTTT.

The rearrangement links TRBV5-4 to TRBJ2-2; no reliable D call. CDR3 size: 12 residues. Germline V CDR1 and CDR2: SGHNT, YYREEE (reference sequence). V was pared by 2 bases and J by 4 bases, with 3 bases between. In DNA form, the CDR3 reads TGTGCCAGCAGCTTCGGCACCGGGGAGCTGTTTTTT. Amino acids: CASSFGTGELFF.

This clone appeared a single time. The chain couples TRBV6-2 or TRBV6-3 to TRBJ1-1, with TRBD1 matching 8 bases. The germline gives CDR1 MNHEY, CDR2 SVGEGT. The CDR3 sequence is 14 residues long. V dropped 4 bases and J dropped 6; count of bases not matched to a gene: 7. For the CDR3, the DNA is TGTGCCAGCAGTTTATACGGGACAGGAGCTGAAGCTTTCTTT. Translating it yields CASSLYGTGAEAFF.